Listed here is a single T cell receptor (beta chain). Some clones are missing from TCRdb's copy, which holds only in-frame ones; the method was immunoSEQ multiplex PCR. The table includes 26,000 or so clones, less than 90% detected once. The treatment: randomized to nivolumab then ipilimumab (arm A) or the reverse (arm B). This entry is derived from a study of sequential checkpoint blockade in melanoma. The germline CDR1 and CDR2 sequences are LGHNA and YSLEER. The ends lost 0 bases at V and 5 bases at J; junction bases unmatched: 11. The CDR3 is 18 residues long. The sequence derives from a human donor with melanoma. This rearrangement joins TRBV4-3 to TRBJ2-5, with 11 bases lining up with TRBD2. Material: CD8+ T cells sorted from blood (inferred from file names), obtained from a patient given nivolumab and ipilimumab in sequence. The CDR3 here is CASSQEALAGGPYETQYF. The CDR3 DNA reads as TGCGCCAGCAGCCAAGAGGCTTTAGCGGGGGGGCCCTACGAGACCCAGTACTTC.